This T cell receptor (beta chain) was recovered during a study of T cell responses to AZD1222 COVID-19 vaccine. Across the study: Pooling of second doses given at about 4 or about 12 weeks was done. The study's findings and limits: Reports say nearly half of spike-specific TCRs go after unmutated variant regions. Of the AZD1222 recipients, only 6 or 7 were seropositive at baseline. Possibly, clonal diversity was underestimated; donors were largely white British and included more females.

Here immunoSEQ multiplex PCR was the method, and the copy in TCRdb shows in-frame clones only, minus some. The sample gives over 100,000 clones, around nine tenths of which show up once; over 15% is in the top ten. About this clone: As yet, its antigen is unknown.

The sample here was peripheral blood, taken on day 0 of AZD1222 vaccination. This receptor was identified in an adult in good health.

The CDR3 sequence is CASSLLGGFGGRSYGYTF. For the CDR3, the DNA is TGTGCCAGCAGTTTATTAGGAGGATTTGGGGGGCGTAGCTATGGCTACACCTTC. This chain joins TRBV27 and TRBJ1-2; D is possibly TRBD1 (6 bases). The CDR3 loop spans 18 amino acids. V was pared by 1 base and J by 4 bases, with 22 bases between. Germline V lookup: CDR1 MNHEY, CDR2 SMNVEV (reference sequence).